The 5 T cell receptor beta chains given below trace back to one sample, sequenced in a study of cytomegalovirus exposure and HLA in healthy donors. 60 Vbeta and 13 Jbeta primers were used in PCR. Here immunoSEQ multiplex PCR was the method, and the copy in TCRdb shows in-frame clones only, minus some. The sample holds some 130,000 clones; 80% are singletons and the top ten take 1%. Source material: PBMCs. The receptors stem from a man between 35 and 55 years old in good health and CMV-seronegative.

This clone was seen only once. CDR3 residues: CASGLQGFTTDTQYF. Written as DNA, the CDR3 is TGTGCCAGCGGATTACAGGGCTTTACCACAGATACGCAGTATTTT. The chain couples TRBV27 to TRBJ2-3, with D perhaps matching TRBD1 (6 bases). The CDR3 is made up of 15 amino acids. The ends were cut back, 8 bases at V and 2 bases at J, with 17 bases in the middle. The germline V gene has CDR1 MNHEY and CDR2 SMNVEV (reference sequence).

This clone was recorded only once. The chain combines TRBV12-5 with TRBJ2-3; no firm D call. CDR1 and CDR2 from the germline V gene are LGHNT and FRNRAP. The CDR3 covers 15 residues. Trimming removed 4 bases at V and 7 bases at J, with 18 bases between. Here the CDR3 DNA reads TGTGCTAGTGGTTCCGGTGGGCCCCCGGTGTATACGCAGTATTTT. It yields the protein CASGSGGPPVYTQYF.

The chain has TRBV7-9 and TRBJ2-7; a weak D match, TRBD2 (6 bases). This CDR3 region has 18 residues. V was clipped by 5 bases and J by 1 base, with 24 bases between them. Germline V CDR1 and CDR2: SEHNR, FQNEAQ (reference sequence). The DNA for the CDR3 is TGTGCCAGCAGCCCCGCCGGGGGTAAGGGAGAAAGTTCCTACGAGCAGTACTTC. Amino acid sequence: CASSPAGGKGESSYEQYF.

The table lists this clone with a few counts. The chain joins TRBV5-5 to TRBJ2-1; D is undetermined. CDR3 length: 14 residues. In germline, CDR1 is SGHKS, CDR2 YYEKEE (reference sequence). The ends were cut back, 2 bases at V and 4 bases at J, with 10 bases in the middle. CDR3 in amino acids: CASSFITQYNEQFF. As DNA, the CDR3 is TGTGCCAGCAGCTTCATTACACAGTACAATGAGCAGTTCTTC.

This clone was detected a few times. The chain carries TRBV28 and TRBJ2-6; the match to TRBD1 covers 7 bases. With V trimmed by 4 bases and J by 0 bases, 9 bases remained unmatched. This CDR3 has 18 amino acids. Germline-derived CDR1 and CDR2 are MDHEN and SYDVKM. The CDR3 is CASSSWTGLSSGANVLTF. The CDR3 DNA sequence: TGTGCCAGCAGTTCCTGGACAGGTCTTAGCTCTGGGGCCAACGTCCTGACTTTC.